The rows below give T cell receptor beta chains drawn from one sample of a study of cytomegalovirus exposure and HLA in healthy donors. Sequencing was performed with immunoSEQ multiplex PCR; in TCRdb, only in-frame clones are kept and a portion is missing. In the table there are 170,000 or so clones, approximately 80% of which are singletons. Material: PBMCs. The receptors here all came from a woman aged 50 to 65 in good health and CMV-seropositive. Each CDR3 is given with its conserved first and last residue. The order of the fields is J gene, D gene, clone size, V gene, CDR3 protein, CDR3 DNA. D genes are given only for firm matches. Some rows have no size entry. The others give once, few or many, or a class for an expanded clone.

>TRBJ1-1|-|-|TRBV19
CASSPRRNTEAFF
TGTGCCAGTAGCCCCAGGCGGAACACTGAAGCTTTCTTT
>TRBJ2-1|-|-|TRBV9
CASSVAGDRYNEQFF
TGTGCCAGCAGCGTAGCGGGAGATCGATACAATGAGCAGTTCTTC
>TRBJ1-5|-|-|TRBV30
CAWSVGPGTNQPQHF
TGTGCCTGGAGTGTAGGCCCCGGGACAAATCAGCCCCAGCATTTT
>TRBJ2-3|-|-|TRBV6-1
CASRAGRGGDTQYF
TGTGCCAGCAGGGCCGGGCGGGGCGGCGATACGCAGTATTTT
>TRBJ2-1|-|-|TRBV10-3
CAISASGGENEQFF
TGTGCCATCAGTGCGTCAGGGGGGGAGAATGAGCAGTTCTTC
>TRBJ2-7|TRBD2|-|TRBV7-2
CASSLGGLAGEQYF
TGTGCCAGCAGCTTAGGAGGACTAGCGGGCGAGCAGTACTTC
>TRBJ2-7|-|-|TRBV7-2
CASSSTGSYEQYF
TGTGCCAGCAGCTCGACAGGCTCCTACGAGCAGTACTTC
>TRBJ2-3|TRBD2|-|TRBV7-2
CASSLRGLAVDTQYF
TGTGCCAGCAGCTTAAGGGGACTAGCAGTGGATACGCAGTATTTT
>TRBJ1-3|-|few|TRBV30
CAAERSSGNTIYF
TGTGCCGCGGAAAGGAGCTCTGGAAACACCATATATTTT
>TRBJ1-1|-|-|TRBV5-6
CASSPLNTEAFF
TGTGCCAGCAGCCCTCTGAACACTGAAGCTTTCTTT
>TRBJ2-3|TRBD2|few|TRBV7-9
CASSTGSGIGDTQYF
TGTGCCAGCAGCACCGGGAGCGGGATAGGAGATACGCAGTATTTT
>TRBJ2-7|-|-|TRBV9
CASSKGGAAYEQYF
TGTGCCAGCAGCAAAGGGGGGGCAGCCTACGAGCAGTACTTC
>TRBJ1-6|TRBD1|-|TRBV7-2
CASSQFRDSNSPLHF
TGTGCCAGCAGCCAATTTCGGGACAGTAATTCACCCCTCCACTTT
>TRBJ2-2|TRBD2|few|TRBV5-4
CASTPRGGSKETGELFF
TGTGCCAGCACCCCCCGGGGGGGGAGTAAGGAAACCGGGGAGCTGTTTTTT
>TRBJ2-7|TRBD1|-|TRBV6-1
CASSEAGQGAGYEQYF
TGTGCCAGCAGTGAAGCCGGACAGGGGGCTGGGTACGAGCAGTACTTC
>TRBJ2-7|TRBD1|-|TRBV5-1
CASSLGAGGIYEQYF
TGCGCCAGCAGCTTGGGCGCAGGGGGCATCTACGAGCAGTACTTC
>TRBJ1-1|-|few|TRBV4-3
CASSQGGGNTEAFF
TGCGCCAGCAGCCAAGGGGGAGGGAACACTGAAGCTTTCTTT
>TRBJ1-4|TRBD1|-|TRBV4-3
CASSRLGNRGQDINEKLFF
TGCGCCAGCAGCCGCCTGGGGAACAGGGGGCAAGATATTAATGAAAAACTGTTTTTT
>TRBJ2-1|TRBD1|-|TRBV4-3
CASSDRGLEQFF
TGCGCCAGCAGCGACAGGGGCTTAGAGCAGTTCTTC
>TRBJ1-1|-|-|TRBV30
CAHKVSRDTEAFF
TGTGCCCACAAGGTGTCCAGGGACACTGAAGCTTTCTTT
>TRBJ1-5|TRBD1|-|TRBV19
CASSTGTGTYSNQPQHF
TGTGCCAGTAGTACTGGGACAGGGACCTATAGCAATCAGCCCCAGCATTTT
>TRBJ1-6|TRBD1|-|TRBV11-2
CASSLRGGDSPLHF
TGTGCCAGCAGCTTAAGAGGGGGCGATTCACCCCTCCACTTT
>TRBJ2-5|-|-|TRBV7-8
CASSINRDWTSKTQYF
TGTGCCAGCAGTATCAATCGGGACTGGACCTCTAAAACCCAGTACTTC
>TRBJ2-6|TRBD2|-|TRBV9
CASRGGVSGANVLTF
TGTGCCTCTCGGGGGGGGGTCTCTGGGGCCAACGTCCTGACTTTC
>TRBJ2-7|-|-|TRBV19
CASSVTPGTRYEQYF
TGTGCCAGTAGTGTAACACCGGGAACCCGCTACGAGCAGTACTTC
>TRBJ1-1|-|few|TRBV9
CASSTEPLDTEAFF
TGTGCCAGCAGCACAGAGCCATTGGACACTGAAGCTTTCTTT
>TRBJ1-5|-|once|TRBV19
CASKGKDRGNQPQHF
TGTGCCAGTAAAGGGAAGGACAGAGGAAATCAGCCCCAGCATTTT
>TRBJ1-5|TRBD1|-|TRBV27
CASSSQGVNQPQHF
TGTGCCAGCAGTTCTCAGGGGGTAAATCAGCCCCAGCATTTT
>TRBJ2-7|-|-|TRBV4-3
CASSQGEGGYEQYF
TGCGCCAGCAGCCAAGGGGAAGGGGGATACGAGCAGTACTTC
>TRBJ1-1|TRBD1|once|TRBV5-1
CASSGGQGATEAFF
TGCGCCAGCAGCGGCGGACAGGGGGCAACTGAAGCTTTCTTT
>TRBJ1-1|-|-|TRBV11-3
CASSFEGDTEAFF
TGTGCCAGCAGCTTCGAAGGGGACACTGAAGCTTTCTTT
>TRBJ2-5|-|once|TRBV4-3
CASSQDSRGTQYF
TGCGCCAGCAGCCAAGATTCCCGCGGGACCCAGTACTTC
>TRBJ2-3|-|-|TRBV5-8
CASSLAPGTDTQYF
TGTGCCAGCAGCTTGGCCCCAGGGACAGATACGCAGTATTTT
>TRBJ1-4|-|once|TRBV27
CASSLYQGGDEKLFF
TGTGCCAGCAGTTTATATCAGGGCGGCGATGAAAAACTGTTTTTT
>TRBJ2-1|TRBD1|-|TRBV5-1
CASSTDGQGAYNEQFF
TGCGCCAGCAGCACTGACGGACAGGGGGCCTACAATGAGCAGTTCTTC
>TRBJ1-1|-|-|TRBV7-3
CASSLGGTNTEAFF
TGTGCCAGCAGCTTGGGAGGGACCAACACTGAAGCTTTCTTT
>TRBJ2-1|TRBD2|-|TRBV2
CASCGGARDEQFF
TGTGCCAGCTGCGGGGGGGCCAGAGATGAGCAGTTCTTC
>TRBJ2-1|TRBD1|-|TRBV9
CASSGGTGHNEQFF
TGTGCCAGCAGCGGGGGGACAGGCCATAATGAGCAGTTCTTC
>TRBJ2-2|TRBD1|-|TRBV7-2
CATGTGRNTGELFF
TGTGCCACCGGGACAGGGCGGAACACCGGGGAGCTGTTTTTT
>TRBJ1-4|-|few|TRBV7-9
CSSSLGAGRDNEKLFF
TGTTCCAGCAGCTTAGGAGCGGGCAGAGACAATGAAAAACTGTTTTTT
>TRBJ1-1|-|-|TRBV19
CASSTDRNTEAFF
TGTGCCAGTAGTACCGACAGGAACACTGAAGCTTTCTTT
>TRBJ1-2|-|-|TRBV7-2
CASSSNRDYGYTF
TGTGCCAGCAGCTCAAACAGGGACTATGGCTACACCTTC
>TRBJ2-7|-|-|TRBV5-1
CASSLEWDYEQYF
TGCGCCAGCAGCTTGGAATGGGACTACGAGCAGTACTTC
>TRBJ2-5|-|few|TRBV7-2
CASSLAGDLQETQYF
TGTGCCAGCAGCTTAGCAGGAGACCTCCAAGAGACCCAGTACTTC
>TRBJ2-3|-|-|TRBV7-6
CASRHSAGFWGTDTQYF
TGTGCCAGCAGGCACTCCGCGGGGTTCTGGGGCACAGATACGCAGTATTTT
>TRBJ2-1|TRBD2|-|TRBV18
CASSPASGTSYNEQFF
TGTGCCAGCTCACCAGCTAGCGGGACATCTTACAATGAGCAGTTCTTC
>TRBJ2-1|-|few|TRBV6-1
CASSDGSRSYNEQFF
TGTGCCAGCAGTGACGGGAGTAGGTCCTACAATGAGCAGTTCTTC
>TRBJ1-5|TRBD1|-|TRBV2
CASSGQGRGDQPQHF
TGTGCCAGCAGTGGACAGGGTAGGGGGGATCAGCCCCAGCATTTT
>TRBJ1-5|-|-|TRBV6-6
CASSYALVSTQHF
TGTGCCAGCAGTTATGCGTTGGTTTCGACCCAGCATTTT
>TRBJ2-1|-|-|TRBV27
CASSFAEGRRGLGSYNEQFF
TGTGCCAGCAGTTTTGCAGAGGGGAGGAGGGGGCTCGGCTCCTACAATGAGCAGTTCTTC
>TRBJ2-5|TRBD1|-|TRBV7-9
CASRPPTGSETQYF
TGTGCCAGCAGGCCCCCGACAGGGTCAGAGACCCAGTACTTC
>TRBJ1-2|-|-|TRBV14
CASSQWRLYGYTF
TGTGCCAGCAGCCAATGGAGACTCTATGGCTACACCTTC
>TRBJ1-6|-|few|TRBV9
CASSDSQGEFSYNSPLHF
TGTGCCAGCAGCGATAGTCAGGGCGAGTTCTCCTATAATTCACCCCTCCACTTT
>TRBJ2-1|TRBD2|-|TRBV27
CASSWGGRGGGRGENEQFF
TGTGCCAGCAGCTGGGGAGGTCGGGGCGGCGGGAGGGGTGAGAATGAGCAGTTCTTC
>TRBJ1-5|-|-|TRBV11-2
CASSLDLGGVTNQPQHF
TGTGCCAGCAGCTTAGACTTGGGGGGGGTTACGAATCAGCCCCAGCATTTT